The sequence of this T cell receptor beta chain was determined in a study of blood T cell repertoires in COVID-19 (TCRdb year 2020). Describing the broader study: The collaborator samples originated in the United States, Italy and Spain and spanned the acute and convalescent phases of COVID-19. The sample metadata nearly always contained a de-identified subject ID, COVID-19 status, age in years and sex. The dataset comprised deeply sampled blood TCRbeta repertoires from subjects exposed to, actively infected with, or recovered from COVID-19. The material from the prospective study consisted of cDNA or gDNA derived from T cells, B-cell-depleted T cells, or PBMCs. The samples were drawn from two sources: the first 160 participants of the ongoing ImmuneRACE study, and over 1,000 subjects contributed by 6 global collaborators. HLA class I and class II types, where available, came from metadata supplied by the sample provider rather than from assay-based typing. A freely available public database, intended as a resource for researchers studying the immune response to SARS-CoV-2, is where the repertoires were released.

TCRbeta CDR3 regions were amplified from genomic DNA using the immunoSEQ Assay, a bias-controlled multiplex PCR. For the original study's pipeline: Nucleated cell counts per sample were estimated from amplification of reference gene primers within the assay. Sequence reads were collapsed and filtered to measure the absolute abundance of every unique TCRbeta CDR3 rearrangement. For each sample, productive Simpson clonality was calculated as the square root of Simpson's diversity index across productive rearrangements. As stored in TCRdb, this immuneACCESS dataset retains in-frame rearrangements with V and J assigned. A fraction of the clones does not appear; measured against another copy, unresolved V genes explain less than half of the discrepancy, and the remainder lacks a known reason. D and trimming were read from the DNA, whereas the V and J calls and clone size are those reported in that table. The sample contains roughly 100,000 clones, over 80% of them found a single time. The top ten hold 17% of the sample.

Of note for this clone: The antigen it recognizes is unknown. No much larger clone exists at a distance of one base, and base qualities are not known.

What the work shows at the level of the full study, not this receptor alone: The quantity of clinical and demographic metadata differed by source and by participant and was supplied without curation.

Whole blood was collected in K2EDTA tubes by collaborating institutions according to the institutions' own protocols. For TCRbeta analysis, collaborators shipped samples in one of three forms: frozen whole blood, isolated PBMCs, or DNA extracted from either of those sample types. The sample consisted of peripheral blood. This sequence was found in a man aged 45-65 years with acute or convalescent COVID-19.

At the DNA level, the sequence is TGTGCCACCAGTGATACGAGTTTTCGCTACACCTTC. This encodes CATSDTSFRYTF. The rearrangement joined TRBV24-1 to TRBJ1-2; a confident D gene designation cannot be given. The germline V gene provides CDR1 KGHDR and CDR2 SFDVKD. Counted from cysteine to phenylalanine, this CDR3 has 12 amino acids. The kept DNA is CDR3 alone, 36 bases in frame from the first base. Cut back by 3 bases and 9 bases, the V and J ends lie 10 bases apart.